This T cell receptor beta chain was recovered during a study of T cells in Graves' hyperthyroidism and ophthalmopathy. Looking at the study overall: Any treatment followed the collection of peripheral blood at initial diagnosis. Findings and caveats of the study: Prediction of ophthalmopathy progression came a median roughly 6.4 months pre-onset. Within blood appeared most thyroid clonotypes that had expanded above 0.001.

This clonotype came up a few times. Its target is not known. Inclusion characteristics of ophthalmopathy patients comprised a Clinical Activity Score of at least 3, a NOSPECS grade of at least 4, and duration under 3 months. The investigators amplified TCR beta CDR3 regions from RNA transcripts. HTBI primers drove first-round RT-PCR of the TCR CDR3. Via MiXCR, TCRdb re-called the multiplex PCR reads, giving one row per CDR3 protein. The repertoire holds about 400,000 distinct CDR3 sequences, roughly 15% seen once, with 20% in the top ten. V gave up 5 bases and J gave up 1 base, with 15 bases separating them. The CDR3 consists of 16 residues. Germline V CDR1 and CDR2: PRHDT, FYEKMQ (reference sequence).

Material for sequencing was blood. The receptor was isolated from a woman in her 30s with Graves' ophthalmopathy. This rearrangement joins TRBV13 to TRBJ2-4; D may be TRBD1 (5 bases). Here the CDR3 DNA reads TGTGCCAGCAGCCTCCGCACAGGTCTTGCCAAAAACATTCAGTACTTC. Its translation is CASSLRTGLAKNIQYF.